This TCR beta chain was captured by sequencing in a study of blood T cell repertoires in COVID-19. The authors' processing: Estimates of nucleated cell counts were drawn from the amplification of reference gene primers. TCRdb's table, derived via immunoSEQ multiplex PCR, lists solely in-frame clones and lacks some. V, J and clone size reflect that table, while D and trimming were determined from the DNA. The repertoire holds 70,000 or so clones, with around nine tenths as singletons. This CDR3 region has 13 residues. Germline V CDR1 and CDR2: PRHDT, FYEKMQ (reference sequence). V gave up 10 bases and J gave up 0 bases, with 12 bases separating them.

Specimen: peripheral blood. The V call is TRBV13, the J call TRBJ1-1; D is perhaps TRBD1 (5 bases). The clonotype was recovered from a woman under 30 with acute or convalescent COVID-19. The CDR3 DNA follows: TGTGCCATGGGGGGACGCCTGAACACTGAAGCTTTCTTT. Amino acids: CAMGGRLNTEAFF.